Each of the 11 T cell receptor beta chains below was sequenced from the same sample in a study of human T cells and chemical hapten exposure. TCRdb passed the RACE reads through MiXCR, listing each CDR3 protein once. The data hold around 350,000 distinct CDR3 sequences, with 5.5% observed a single time. Time point indicated: pre-sensitization, week 0. Treatment noted: therapeutic diphenylcyclopropenone sensitization with weekly scalp DPC. This specimen consisted of whole blood, obtained in connection with sensitization to the hapten diphenylcyclopropenone (DPC). These receptor sequences come from a woman younger than 35 with alopecia areata. Some clones in this sample may be carry-over from other donors' samples.

This clonotype has a count of ten or more. V and J are TRBV5-1 and TRBJ2-3, with D uncertain. Germline CDR1 and CDR2: SGHRS and YFSETQ. CDR3 length: 15 amino acids. With 4 bases removed from V and 1 base from J, the gap between germline ends came to 13 bases. The CDR3 protein is CASSTSGQGTDTQYF. CDR3 in DNA: TGCGCCAGCAGCACATCTGGGCAGGGCACAGATACGCAGTATTTT.

The V call is TRBV7-2, the J call TRBJ2-3; D remains unclear. The V end was cut by 1 base, the J end by 6 bases, with 5 bases between. CDR3 size: 12 residues. CDR1 and CDR2 from the germline V gene are SGHTA and FQGNSA. The CDR3: CASSLVFDTQYF. CDR3 sequence (DNA): TGTGCCAGCAGCTTAGTTTTTGATACGCAGTATTTT.

This clonotype has at least ten counts. The genes are TRBV12-3 or TRBV12-4 and TRBJ2-3, with a possible D match to TRBD2 (5 bases). Trimming pared 5 bases from V and 4 bases from J, leaving 13 bases between. The length of the CDR3 is 14 residues. CDR3 DNA sequence: TGTGCCAGCAGTCTCGCGGGTTGGGCAGATACGCAGTATTTT. It yields the protein CASSLAGWADTQYF.

The chain couples TRBV6-2 or TRBV6-3 to TRBJ1-1; 7 bases map to TRBD1. The CDR3 is made up of 15 amino acids. Trimming at V came to 7 bases and at J to 0 bases, leaving 8 bases not matched to a gene. Germline lookup yields CDR1 MNHEY and CDR2 SVGEGT. The CDR3 region has the DNA TGTGCCAGCAAAAGGGGGCTGTTGATGAACACTGAAGCTTTCTTT. It encodes CASKRGLLMNTEAFF.

This sequence joins TRBV15 and TRBJ1-2; a possible D gene is TRBD1 (5 bases). CDR1 is LNHNV and CDR2 is YYDKDF in the germline V gene (reference sequence). This CDR3 has 14 amino acids. Between the trimmed V and J ends, which lost 0 bases and 3 bases, there was a span of 8 bases. CDR3 sequence (DNA): TGTGCCACCAGCAGAGATCTGACAGACTATGGCTACACCTTC. Its translation: CATSRDLTDYGYTF. The full variable domain, its missing parts supplied by reference TRBV15 and TRBJ1-2, is DAMVIQNPRYQVTQFGKPVTLSCSQTLNHNVMYWYQQKSSQAPKLLFHYYDKDFNNEADTPDNFQSRRPNTSFCFLDIRSPGLGDTAMYLCATSRDLTDYGYTFGSGTRLTVV.

In DNA form, the CDR3 reads TGTGCCACCGGGGAAGGACGTCAGAACGGTGAGCAGTTCTTC. It specifies CATGEGRQNGEQFF. The V gene is TRBV12-3 or TRBV12-4, the J gene TRBJ2-1, with D perhaps matching TRBD2 (5 bases). The CDR3 consists of 14 residues. Trimming shortened V by 10 bases and J by 9 bases, and 22 bases separated the two germline ends.

This chain links TRBV28 with TRBJ1-1; TRBD1 matches at 10 bases. The CDR3 contains 17 residues. The germline gives CDR1 MDHEN, CDR2 SYDVKM. V was pared by 3 bases and J by 3 bases, with 10 bases of the junction left unmatched. The CDR3, as DNA: TGTGCCAGCAGTTTTAAACAGAGGGGACAGGGGTACACTGAAGCTTTCTTT. Translating gives CASSFKQRGQGYTEAFF.

The chain has TRBV14 and TRBJ2-6; tentatively, D is TRBD1 or TRBD2 (6 bases each). The CDR3 runs 22 residues. Germline CDR1 SGHDN, CDR2 FVKESK. Trimming left V 0 bases short and J 2 bases short, with 26 bases between. The CDR3 here is CASSQDPVGWGALMAGANVLTF. The CDR3 nucleotides read TGTGCCAGCAGCCAAGATCCGGTTGGATGGGGGGCCTTAATGGCTGGGGCCAACGTCCTGACTTTC.

At least ten counts were recorded for this clonotype. The chain combines TRBV4-2 with TRBJ2-2, with a tentative D call TRBD1 (5 bases). Germline V gene lookup returns CDR1 LGHNA and CDR2 YNFKEQ. The length of the CDR3 is 18 residues. V lost 2 bases to trimming and J lost 2 bases, with 18 bases between them. Here the CDR3 reads CASSQRVSAGPNTGELFF. As DNA, the CDR3 is TGTGCCAGCAGCCAAAGGGTCTCGGCAGGGCCTAACACCGGGGAGCTGTTTTTT.

CDR3 in amino acids: CSAIGPPSTDTQYF. The DNA for the CDR3 is TGCAGTGCTATCGGCCCTCCTTCCACAGATACGCAGTATTTT. The chain joins TRBV20-1 to TRBJ2-3; D ambiguous. The CDR3 length is 14 residues. Per the germline V gene, CDR1 is DFQATT and CDR2 is SNEGSKA (reference sequence). Trimming removed 4 bases from V and 2 bases from J, with 13 bases in between.

This clonotype occurred a few times. CDR3 protein: CASSLTGYTGEQYF. DNA of the CDR3: TGTGCCAGCAGTTTGACAGGGTATACAGGAGAGCAGTACTTC. The V and J genes are TRBV28 and TRBJ2-7; TRBD1 matches at 7 bases. The V gene end was trimmed by 3 bases and the J gene end by 7 bases; junction bases not matched to a gene: 9. Germline V CDR1 and CDR2: MDHEN, SYDVKM. This CDR3 is built from 14 residues.